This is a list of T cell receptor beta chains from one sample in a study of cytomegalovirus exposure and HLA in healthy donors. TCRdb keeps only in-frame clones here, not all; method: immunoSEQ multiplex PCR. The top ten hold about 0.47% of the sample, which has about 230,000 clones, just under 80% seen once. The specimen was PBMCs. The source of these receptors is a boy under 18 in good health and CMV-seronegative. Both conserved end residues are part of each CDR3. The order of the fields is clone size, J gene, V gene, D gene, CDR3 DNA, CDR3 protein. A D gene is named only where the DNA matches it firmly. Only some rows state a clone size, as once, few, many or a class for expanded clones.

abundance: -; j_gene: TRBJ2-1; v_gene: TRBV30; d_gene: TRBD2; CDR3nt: TGTGCCTCGCAGCGGGAGATGGTCCACAATGAGCAGTTCTTC; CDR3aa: CASQREMVHNEQFF
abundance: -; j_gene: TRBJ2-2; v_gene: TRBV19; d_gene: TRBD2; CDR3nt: TGTGCCAGTAGTATTAGGTCGGGAGGACTGAACACCGGGGAGCTGTTTTTT; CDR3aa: CASSIRSGGLNTGELFF
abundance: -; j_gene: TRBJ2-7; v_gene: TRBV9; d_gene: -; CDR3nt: TGTGCCAGCAGCGGGGGGCGAGAGCAGTACTTC; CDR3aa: CASSGGREQYF
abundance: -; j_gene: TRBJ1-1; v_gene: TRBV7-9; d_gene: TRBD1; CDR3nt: TGTGCCAGCAGCCCGGACAGGGGCTCTGCTGTAACTGAAGCTTTCTTT; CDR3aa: CASSPDRGSAVTEAFF
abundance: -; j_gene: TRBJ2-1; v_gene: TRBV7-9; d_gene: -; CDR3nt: TGTGCCAGCAGCTTAGATGCTAGCGCTACCTACAATGAGCAGTTCTTC; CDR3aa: CASSLDASATYNEQFF
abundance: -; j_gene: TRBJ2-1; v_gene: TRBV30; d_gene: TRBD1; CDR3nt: TGTGCCTGGAGGCCGGGGACAGGGGCCTACAATGAGCAGTTCTTC; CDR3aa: CAWRPGTGAYNEQFF
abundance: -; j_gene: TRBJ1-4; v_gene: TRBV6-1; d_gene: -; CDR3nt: TGTGCCAGCAGTGAACAGGGAAAACTGTTTTTT; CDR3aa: CASSEQGKLFF
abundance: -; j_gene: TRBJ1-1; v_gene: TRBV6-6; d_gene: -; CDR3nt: TGTGCCAGCACCCTCTCCGGGACTTGCCAGGCTTTCTTT; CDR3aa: CASTLSGTCQAFF
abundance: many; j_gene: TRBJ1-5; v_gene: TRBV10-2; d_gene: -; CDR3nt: TGCGCCAGCAGTGACAGTTATAGCAATCAGCCCCAGCATTTT; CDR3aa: CASSDSYSNQPQHF
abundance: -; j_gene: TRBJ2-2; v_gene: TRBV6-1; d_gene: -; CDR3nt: TGTGCCAGCAGTGTGGCAGGGACACCTAACACCGGGGAGCTGTTTTTT; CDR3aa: CASSVAGTPNTGELFF
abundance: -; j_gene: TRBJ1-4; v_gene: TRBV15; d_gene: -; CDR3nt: TGTGCCACCAGCTCGAGGCCTAATGAAAAACTGTTTTTT; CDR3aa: CATSSRPNEKLFF
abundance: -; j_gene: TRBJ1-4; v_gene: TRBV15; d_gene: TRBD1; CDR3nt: TGTGCCACCAGCAAGACCTGGGACAGGGCCTTACCGCTAAGCGAAAAACTGTTTTTT; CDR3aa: CATSKTWDRALPLSEKLFF
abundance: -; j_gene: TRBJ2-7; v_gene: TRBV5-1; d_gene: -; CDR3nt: TGCGCCAGCAGCCCCGGGACTGCGTCGGGCGAGCAGTACTTC; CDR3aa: CASSPGTASGEQYF
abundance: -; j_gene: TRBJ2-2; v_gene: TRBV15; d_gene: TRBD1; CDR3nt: TGTGCCACCAGCAACGGACAGGTTGCCGGGGAGCTGTTTTTT; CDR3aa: CATSNGQVAGELFF
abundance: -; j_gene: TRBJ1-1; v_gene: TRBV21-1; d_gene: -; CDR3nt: TGTGCCAGCAGCAAATTGGGACAGGGGGTAACTGAAGCTTTCTTT; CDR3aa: CASSKLGQGVTEAFF
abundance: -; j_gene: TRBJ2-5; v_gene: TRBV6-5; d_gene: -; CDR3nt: TGTGCCAGCACCCAGGGTTGGCTTGAGACCCAGTACTTC; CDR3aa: CASTQGWLETQYF
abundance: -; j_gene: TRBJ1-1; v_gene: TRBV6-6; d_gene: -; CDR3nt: TGTGCCAGCAGCAGGGGACGAAACACTGAAGCTTTCTTT; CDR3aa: CASSRGRNTEAFF
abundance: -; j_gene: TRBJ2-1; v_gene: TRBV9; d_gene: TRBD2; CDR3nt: TGTGCCAGCAGCGTAGCTCAGCGGGGGGCCTCCTACAATGAGCAGTTCTTC; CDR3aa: CASSVAQRGASYNEQFF
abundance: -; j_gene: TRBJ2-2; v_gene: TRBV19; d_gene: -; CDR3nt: TGTGCCAGCTTCCGAACCCCCAAGGGGTCCGGGGAGCTGTTTTTT; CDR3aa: CASFRTPKGSGELFF
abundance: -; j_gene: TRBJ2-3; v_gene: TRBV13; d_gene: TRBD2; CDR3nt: TGTGCCAGCAGCTCGGGGGGGCGTGAGGATACGCAGTATTTT; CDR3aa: CASSSGGREDTQYF
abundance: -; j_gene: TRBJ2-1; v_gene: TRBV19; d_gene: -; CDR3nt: TGTGCCAGTAGTATGCGGGGTTCCCCCAATGAGCAGTTCTTC; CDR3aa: CASSMRGSPNEQFF
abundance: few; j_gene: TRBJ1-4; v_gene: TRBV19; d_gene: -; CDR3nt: TGTGCCAGCGACACCGTGGGTGAAAAACTGTTTTTT; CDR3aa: CASDTVGEKLFF